The text below deals with one T cell receptor (beta chain). The authors' processing: Nucleated cell number was recorded as an estimate derived from reference gene primer amplification. Repertoires were generated with immunoSEQ multiplex PCR, while TCRdb's copy carries only in-frame clones and drops some. That table furnishes V, J and clone size, whereas the DNA furnished D and trimming. Seen here are 300,000 to 500,000 clones, 70% to 90% observed once, and the top ten hold 0.95% to 1%. This CDR3 is 16 amino acids long. The germline gives CDR1 SEHNR, CDR2 FQNEAQ (reference sequence). Trimming took 2 bases from V and 2 from J; bases not matched to a gene: 5. In terms of age and location, participants ranged from about 18 to 95 years and lived in about 25 US areas. This sample was taken from a study of blood T cell repertoires in COVID-19. At the level of the study: Sites across the United States, Italy and Spain contributed samples from acute and convalescent COVID-19.

The TCR comes from a woman between 25 and 40 years old with acute COVID-19. The material sequenced was PBMCs or T cells enriched from blood (not recorded which). V is TRBV7-9 and J is TRBJ2-3; TRBD2 agrees at 9 bases. The CDR3 reads CASSLSLAGFTDTQYF. The CDR3 DNA follows: TGTGCCAGCAGCTTATCTCTAGCGGGGTTCACAGATACGCAGTATTTT.